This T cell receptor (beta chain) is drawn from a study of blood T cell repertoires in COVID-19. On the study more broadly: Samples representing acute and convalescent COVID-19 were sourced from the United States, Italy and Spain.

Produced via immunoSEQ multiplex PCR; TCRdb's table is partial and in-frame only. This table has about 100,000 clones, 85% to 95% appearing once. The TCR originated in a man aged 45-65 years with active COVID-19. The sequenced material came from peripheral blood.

The CDR3 here is CASSQDPTDTQYF. Here the CDR3 DNA reads TGCGCCAGCAGCCAAGACCCTACAGATACGCAGTATTTT. The chain links TRBV4-1 to TRBJ2-3, with D unresolved. The CDR3 consists of 13 residues. The V gene lost 0 bases and the J gene lost 3 bases, with 4 bases spanning the gap. Germline V gene data show CDR1 as MGHRA and CDR2 as YSYEKL.